This entry describes one T cell receptor beta chain. The data are from a study of T cells in Graves' hyperthyroidism and ophthalmopathy. RNA transcripts yielded amplified TCR beta CDR3 regions. Primed by the HTBI set, a first-round RT-PCR was run on the TCR CDR3. From the multiplex PCR reads, TCRdb called clonotypes with MiXCR, one entry per CDR3 protein. The profile covers 600,000 to 850,000 distinct CDR3 sequences, with around 20% appearing a single time and approximately 15% taken by the ten largest. Germline V lookup: CDR1 LNHDA, CDR2 SQIVND (reference sequence). With 7 bases clipped from V and 8 bases from J, the junction kept 12 bases outside the gene matches. The CDR3 has 15 amino acids.

The J gene is TRBJ1-4, the V gene TRBV19, with 8 bases that match TRBD1. The clonotype comes from a woman aged 50 to 60 with Graves' hyperthyroidism that later progressed to Graves' ophthalmopathy. The material sequenced was blood. CDR3 nucleotides: TGTGCCAGTACCGTCCGAGGGACAGGAGGGGAAAAACTGTTTTTT. Amino acid sequence: CASTVRGTGGEKLFF.